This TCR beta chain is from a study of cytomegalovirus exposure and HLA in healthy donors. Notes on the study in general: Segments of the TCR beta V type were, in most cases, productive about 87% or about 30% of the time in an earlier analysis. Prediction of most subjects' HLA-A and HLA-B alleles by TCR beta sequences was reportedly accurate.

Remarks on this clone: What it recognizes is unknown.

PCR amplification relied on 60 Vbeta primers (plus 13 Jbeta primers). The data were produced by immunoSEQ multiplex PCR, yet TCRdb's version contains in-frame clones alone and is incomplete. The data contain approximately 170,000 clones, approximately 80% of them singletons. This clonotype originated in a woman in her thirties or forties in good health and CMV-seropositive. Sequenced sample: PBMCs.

The CDR3 bases are TGTGCCATCACAGGGGAGAACTATGGCTACACCTTC. Translating it yields CAITGENYGYTF. The chain recombines TRBV10-3 with TRBJ1-2, with a possible D match to TRBD1 (6 bases). Trimming stripped 7 bases from V and 2 bases from J, with 8 bases between. Looked up from germline, CDR1 is ENHRY and CDR2 is SYGVKD. There are 12 residues in the CDR3.